This T cell receptor beta chain was identified in a study of CD8 T cells in ankylosing spondylitis. Study findings and constraints: It was reported that disease-linked clones were significantly enriched in matched ankylosing spondylitis synovial fluid. Blood from ankylosing spondylitis patients appeared to carry a characteristic roughly eight-variant TCR beta motif.

A remark on this clonotype: What it binds is not known.

From germline, CDR1 is SGDLS and CDR2 YYNGEE. With V trimmed by 0 bases and J by 3 bases, 12 bases remained unmatched. CDR3 size: 18 residues. Libraries for TCR beta were made by quantitative 5'-RACE with molecular barcodes. TCRdb redid the calling of the 5' RACE reads with MiXCR, one entry per CDR3 protein. This table has fewer than 400,000 distinct CDR3 sequences, approximately 8.2% appearing once. This chain connects TRBV9 to TRBJ2-1; 7 bases line up with TRBD1. Sequences were obtained from blood, either unsorted or a sorted T cell fraction (not recorded which). This TCR was sampled from a male donor with ankylosing spondylitis. The CDR3 DNA reads as TGTGCCAGCAGCGTAGTAGGGTCAGGGGGTGGGATCTACAATGAGCAGTTCTTC. Translating gives CASSVVGSGGGIYNEQFF.